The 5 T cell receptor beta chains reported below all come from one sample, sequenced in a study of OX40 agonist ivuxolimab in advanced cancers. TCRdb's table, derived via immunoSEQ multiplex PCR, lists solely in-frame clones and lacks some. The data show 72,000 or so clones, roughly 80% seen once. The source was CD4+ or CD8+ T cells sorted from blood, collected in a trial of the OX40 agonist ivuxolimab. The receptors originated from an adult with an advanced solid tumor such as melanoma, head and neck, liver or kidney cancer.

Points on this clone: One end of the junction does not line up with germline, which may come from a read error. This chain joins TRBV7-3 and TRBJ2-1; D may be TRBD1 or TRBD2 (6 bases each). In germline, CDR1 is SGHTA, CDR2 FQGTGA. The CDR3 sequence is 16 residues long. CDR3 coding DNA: TGTGCCAGCAGCCTAACTTCCGGGGGCCCCAACAATGAGCAGTTCTTC. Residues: CASSLTSGGPNNEQFF. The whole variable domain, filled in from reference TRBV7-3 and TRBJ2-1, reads GAGVSQTPSNKVTEKGKYVELRCDPISGHTALYWYRQSLGQGPEFLIYFQGTGAADDSGLPNDRFFAVRPEGSVSTLKIQRTERGDSAVYLCASSLTSGGPNNEQFFGPGTRLTVL.

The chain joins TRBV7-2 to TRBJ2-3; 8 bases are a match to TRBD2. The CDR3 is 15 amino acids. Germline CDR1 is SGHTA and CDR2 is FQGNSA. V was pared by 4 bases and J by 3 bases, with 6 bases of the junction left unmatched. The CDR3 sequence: CASSSSGGPTDTQYF. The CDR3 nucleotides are TGTGCCAGCAGCTCATCGGGGGGGCCGACAGATACGCAGTATTTT.

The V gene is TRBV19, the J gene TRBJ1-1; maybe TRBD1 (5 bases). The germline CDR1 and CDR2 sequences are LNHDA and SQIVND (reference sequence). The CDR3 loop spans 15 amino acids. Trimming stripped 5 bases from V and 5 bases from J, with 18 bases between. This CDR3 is CASSLPKGWGTEAFF. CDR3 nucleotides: TGTGCCAGTAGTCTTCCTAAGGGGTGGGGGACTGAAGCTTTCTTT.

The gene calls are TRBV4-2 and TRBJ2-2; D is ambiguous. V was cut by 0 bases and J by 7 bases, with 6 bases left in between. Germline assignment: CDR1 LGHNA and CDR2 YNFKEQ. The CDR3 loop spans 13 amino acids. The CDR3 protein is CASSQDPDGELFF. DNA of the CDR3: TGTGCCAGCAGCCAAGATCCCGACGGGGAGCTGTTTTTT.

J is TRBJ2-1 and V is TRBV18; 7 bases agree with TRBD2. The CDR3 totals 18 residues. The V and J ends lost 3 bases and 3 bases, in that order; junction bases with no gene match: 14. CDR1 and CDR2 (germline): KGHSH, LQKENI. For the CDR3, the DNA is TGTGCCAGCTCACCGAAAATGCTTAACAGCGGGAACTACAATGAGCAGTTCTTC. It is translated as CASSPKMLNSGNYNEQFF.